This T cell receptor beta chain was captured in a study of glioma-infiltrating T cells after dendritic cell vaccination. Amplification used 60 V beta primers and 13 J beta primers. Sequencing used immunoSEQ multiplex PCR; TCRdb keeps in-frame clones, though not all of them. The sample shows approximately 24,000 clones, 89% of them seen only once. The V gene lost 6 bases and the J gene lost 5 bases, with 16 bases spanning the gap. The germline V gene has CDR1 MNHNY and CDR2 SVGAGI (reference sequence). The CDR3 sequence is 14 residues long. Time point denoted: after dendritic cell vaccination, including at tumor progression/relapse.

This TCR came from a human donor with glioblastoma. V and J are TRBV6-6 and TRBJ2-5; tentatively, D is TRBD1 (5 bases). This specimen consisted of blood, obtained after dendritic cell vaccination. CDR3 sequence reads: CASSRTQSAETQYF. The DNA of the CDR3 is TGTGCCAGCAGCCGGACACAGAGCGCGGAGACCCAGTACTTC.